What follows are 17 T cell receptor beta chains derived from one specimen sequenced in a study of tissue T cells after allogeneic stem cell transplantation. TCRdb keeps only in-frame clones here, not all; method: immunoSEQ multiplex PCR. The table includes approximately 12,000 clones, 70% detected once. The specimen comprised tissue from the right colon, sampled at autopsy. The receptors originated from a woman between 18 and 50 years old with breast cancer.

The CDR3 region has the DNA TGTGCCAGTAGTGCGGCAGGGATGGATACGCAGTATTTT. Translating it yields CASSAAGMDTQYF. The V gene is TRBV19, the J gene TRBJ2-3; D may be TRBD1 (5 bases). V lost 5 bases and J 6 bases, leaving 12 bases between the germline ends. The CDR3 sequence is 13 residues long. Germline CDR1 and CDR2: LNHDA and SQIVND (reference sequence). Using reference TRBV19 and TRBJ2-3 for the parts outside the CDR3, the full variable domain is DGGITQSPKYLFRKEGQNVTLSCEQNLNHDAMYWYRQDPGQGLRLIYYSQIVNDFQKGDIAEGYSVSREKKESFPLTVTSAQKNPTAFYLCASSAAGMDTQYFGPGTRLTVL.

The V and J genes are TRBV18 and TRBJ2-6; a possible D gene is TRBD1 (6 bases). V was pared by 3 bases and J by 1 base, with 10 bases between. Germline CDR1 and CDR2: KGHSH and LQKENI. This CDR3 contains 16 residues. CDR3 in DNA: TGTGCCAGCTCACCCACAGGGTTGTCTGGGGCCAACGTCCTGACTTTC. This translates into CASSPTGLSGANVLTF.

The chain joins TRBV7-2 to TRBJ2-7; TRBD2 matches 7 bases. CDR3 length: 14 residues. In germline, CDR1 is SGHTA, CDR2 FQGNSA. The V gene end was trimmed by 5 bases and the J gene end by 3 bases; junction bases not matched to a gene: 7. The CDR3 nucleotides read TGTGCCAGCAGCCAGCGGGGCGGGGGCTACGAGCAGTACTTC. This gives the protein CASSQRGGGYEQYF.

The chain links TRBV18 to TRBJ2-3, with D perhaps given as TRBD1 or TRBD2 (5 bases each). The CDR3 is 14 amino acids. The ends were cut back, 3 bases at V and 5 bases at J, with 12 bases in the middle. The germline CDR1 and CDR2 sequences are KGHSH and LQKENI. CDR3 sequence (DNA): TGTGCCAGCTCACCCAGGGAGTGGGAAGATACGCAGTATTTT. This encodes CASSPREWEDTQYF. Full variable domain (rest looked up from reference TRBV18 and TRBJ2-3): NAGVMQNPRHLVRRRGQEARLRCSPMKGHSHVYWYRQLPEEGLKFMVYLQKENIIDESGMPKERFSAEFPKEGPSILRIQQVVRGDSAAYFCASSPREWEDTQYFGPGTRLTVL.

This clone has a handful of counts. At the DNA level, this CDR3 is encoded by other sequences in the same sample as well. The CDR3 DNA is TGTGCCAGTAAGCCGGGACCTAGCTCCTACGAGCAGTACTTC. It codes for CASKPGPSSYEQYF. The rearrangement uses TRBV19 and TRBJ2-7; D is possibly TRBD1 or TRBD2 (5 bases each). Germline loops: CDR1 LNHDA, CDR2 SQIVND (reference sequence). Trimming left V 7 bases short and J 0 bases short, with 13 bases between. This CDR3 spans 14 amino acids.

This chain links TRBV5-1 with TRBJ1-2; 9 bases fit TRBD1. This CDR3 is built from 13 residues. Germline CDR1 is SGHRS and CDR2 is YFSETQ. V dropped 0 bases and J dropped 8; count of bases not matched to a gene: 2. The CDR3 DNA reads TGCGCCAGCAGCTTGGGGACAGGGGCAGGCTACACCTTC. This sequence encodes CASSLGTGAGYTF.

The chain carries TRBV7-9 and TRBJ2-3; perhaps TRBD2 as D (6 bases). V lost 7 bases, J lost 2 bases, and 16 bases lay in between. The CDR3 has 15 residues. Germline V gives CDR1 SEHNR, CDR2 FQNEAQ (reference sequence). CDR3 in amino acids: CASTSSGGNTDTQYF. DNA of the CDR3: TGTGCCAGCACCTCCTCTGGGGGGAACACAGATACGCAGTATTTT.

Turning to this clone: A much bigger clone sits one base away, suggesting this may be a read error. The chain joins TRBV7-9 to TRBJ1-2; D may be TRBD1 (5 bases). CDR3 length: 14 residues. CDR1 SEHNR and CDR2 FQNEAQ come from the germline V gene (reference sequence). Deletions cut 4 bases from V and 3 bases from J, with 12 bases between. CDR3 protein: CASSSTGTDYGYTF. The CDR3 DNA sequence: TGTGCCAGCAGCTCAACCGGGACCGACTATGGCTACACCTTC.

The chain links TRBV9 to TRBJ2-1; D call uncertain. Trimming removed 0 bases at V and 4 bases at J, with 14 bases between. This CDR3 has 16 residues. Looked up from germline, CDR1 is SGDLS and CDR2 is YYNGEE. CDR3 amino acids: CASSVDSSSPYNEQFF. Written as DNA, the CDR3 is TGTGCCAGCAGCGTAGATAGTAGTTCCCCTTACAATGAGCAGTTCTTC. The variable domain in full, with the rest retrieved from reference TRBV9 and TRBJ2-1, is DSGVTQTPKHLITATGQRVTLRCSPRSGDLSVYWYQQSLDQGLQFLIQYYNGEERAKGNILERFSAQQFPDLHSELNLSSLELGDSALYFCASSVDSSSPYNEQFFGPGTRLTVL.

This chain uses TRBV30 with TRBJ2-2; 9 bases map to TRBD1. The V segment lost 4 bases and the J segment 6 bases; nucleotides outside the gene matches: 12. Germline CDR1 and CDR2: GTSNPN and SVGIG (reference sequence). This CDR3 has 16 amino acids. The CDR3 spells CAWIHPGQGDSGELFF. CDR3 DNA: TGTGCCTGGATCCATCCGGGACAGGGCGATTCCGGGGAGCTGTTTTTT.

About this clone itself: The junction does not match germline at one end; this may be a read error. The genes are TRBV28 and TRBJ2-7; D possibly matches TRBD1 or TRBD2 (6 bases each). Germline assignment: CDR1 MDHEN and CDR2 SYDVKM. The CDR3 totals 13 residues. Here the CDR3 reads CASSLEEGTPFSF. CDR3 sequence (DNA): TGTGCCAGCAGTTTAGAGGAGGGGACACCCTTTTCGTTC.

The V and J genes are TRBV18 and TRBJ2-7, with TRBD2 identical over 7 bases. The CDR3 loop spans 14 amino acids. Germline CDR1 and CDR2: KGHSH and LQKENI. After removal of 5 bases from V and 6 bases from J, the junction contained 10 bases not matched to a gene. The CDR3 spells CASSSSGGIGEQYF. As DNA, the CDR3 is TGTGCCAGCTCATCTTCCGGGGGGATCGGCGAGCAGTACTTC. The whole variable domain, filled in from reference TRBV18 and TRBJ2-7, reads NAGVMQNPRHLVRRRGQEARLRCSPMKGHSHVYWYRQLPEEGLKFMVYLQKENIIDESGMPKERFSAEFPKEGPSILRIQQVVRGDSAAYFCASSSSGGIGEQYFGPGTRLTVT.

This sequence joins TRBV19 and TRBJ2-7; D gene uncertain. Trimming left V 3 bases short and J 6 bases short, with 12 bases between. Per the germline V gene, CDR1 is LNHDA and CDR2 is SQIVND (reference sequence). The CDR3 runs 13 residues. CDR3 in amino acids: CASSMSVPTEQYF. CDR3 nucleotides: TGTGCCAGTAGTATGTCGGTACCGACCGAGCAGTACTTC.

This clone was recorded a few times. V usage is TRBV4-1 and J usage is TRBJ2-5, with TRBD2 identical over 9 bases. The CDR3 covers 16 residues. The V segment lost 4 bases and the J segment 3 bases; nucleotides outside the gene matches: 9. Germline CDR1 MGHRA, CDR2 YSYEKL. The CDR3 is CASSRGSSGGKETQYF. For the CDR3, the DNA is TGCGCCAGCAGCCGGGGAAGTAGCGGGGGCAAAGAGACCCAGTACTTC.

This clone was seen a few times. The rearrangement uses TRBV27 and TRBJ2-5; 10 nucleotides agree with TRBD2. This CDR3 has 15 amino acids. The trim removed 8 bases at V and 5 bases at J, leaving 11 bases unmatched. Looked up from germline, CDR1 is MNHEY and CDR2 is SMNVEV (reference sequence). The DNA of the CDR3 is TGTGCCAGCTGGGGGTCACTAGCGGGACCCGAGACCCAGTACTTC. It encodes CASWGSLAGPETQYF.

The DNA of the CDR3 is TGTGCCAGCAGCGTAGCGGGGGGCCACAATGAGCAGTTCTTC. Its translation: CASSVAGGHNEQFF. The chain uses TRBV9 and TRBJ2-1; D may be TRBD2 (7 bases). V was clipped by 0 bases and J by 5 bases, with 9 bases between them. The CDR3 loop spans 14 amino acids. The germline gives CDR1 SGDLS, CDR2 YYNGEE.

V and J are TRBV19 and TRBJ1-1, with D uncertain. Deletions cut 3 bases from V and 5 bases from J, with 13 bases between. CDR1 and CDR2 (germline): LNHDA, SQIVND (reference sequence). This CDR3 contains 14 residues. This CDR3 reads CASSIGSKETEAFF. The CDR3 nucleotides are TGTGCCAGTAGTATTGGATCTAAGGAAACTGAAGCTTTCTTT.